This entry is about one TCR beta chain. Its antigen is as yet unknown. This specimen belongs to a study of vaccination and CD4 T cells after COVID-19. Study information: Collection of post-COVID samples occurred a median approximately 94 days after diagnosis, spanning a range of 35 to 161. Post-vaccine sampling followed dose two by a median about 69 days (range 14 to 241). Points from the study as a whole: Spike mono-reactive clones accounted for 304 of the 307 vaccine-specific clones found in convalescent patients.

This CDR3 has 15 residues. Trimming cost V 3 bases and J 2 bases, with 11 bases left between them. Germline CDR1 MNHEY, CDR2 SVGEGT. PCR-confirmed positives ranged from March to December 2020, preceding US Alpha, Beta and Delta variants. Using its own MiXCR run on the PCR reads, TCRdb lists one record per CDR3 protein. The repertoire holds about 15,000 distinct CDR3 sequences, with roughly three fifths as singletons. The sequencing here drew on CD4+ T cells from blood, taken after SARS-CoV-2 vaccination. The chain carries TRBV6-2 or TRBV6-3 and TRBJ1-5; D not resolved. The TCR comes from a human donor who had recovered from COVID-19. CDR3 residues: CASSYWENGNQPQHF. CDR3 in DNA: TGTGCCAGCAGTTATTGGGAGAATGGCAATCAGCCCCAGCATTTT.